This T cell receptor beta chain is from a study of cytomegalovirus exposure and HLA in healthy donors. Primers: 60 Vbeta forward and 13 Jbeta reverse. Using immunoSEQ multiplex PCR, the repertoire was profiled, and TCRdb retains in-frame clones only, with some absent. The sample records just over 200,000 clones, 65% to 85% being singletons. The sequencing input was PBMCs. This sequence was found in a man aged 50 to 59 in good health and CMV-seronegative.

The CDR3 DNA sequence: TGTGCCAGCAGCCCCGACAGCTACACCGGGGAGCTGTTTTTT. Its translation: CASSPDSYTGELFF. The chain carries TRBV7-3 and TRBJ2-2, with D maybe TRBD1 (5 bases). The germline V gene has CDR1 SGHTA and CDR2 FQGTGA. The CDR3 spans 14 residues. The ends were cut back, 5 bases at V and 3 bases at J, with 10 bases in the middle.